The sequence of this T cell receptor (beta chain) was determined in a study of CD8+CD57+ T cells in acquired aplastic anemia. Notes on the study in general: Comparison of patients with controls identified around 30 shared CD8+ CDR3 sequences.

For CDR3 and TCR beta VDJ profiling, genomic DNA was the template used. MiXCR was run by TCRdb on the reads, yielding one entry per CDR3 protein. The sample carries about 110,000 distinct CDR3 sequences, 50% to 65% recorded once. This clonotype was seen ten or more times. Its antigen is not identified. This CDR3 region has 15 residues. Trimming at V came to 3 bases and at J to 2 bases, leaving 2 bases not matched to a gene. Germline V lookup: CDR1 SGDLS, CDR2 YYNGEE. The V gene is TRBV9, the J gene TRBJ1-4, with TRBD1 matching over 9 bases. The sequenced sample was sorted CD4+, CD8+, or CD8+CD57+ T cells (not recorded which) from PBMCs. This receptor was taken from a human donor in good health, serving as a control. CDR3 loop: CASSGTGGTNEKLFF. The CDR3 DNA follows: TGTGCCAGCAGCGGAACAGGGGGCACTAATGAAAAACTGTTTTTT.